This entry lists 10 T cell receptor beta chains sequenced from one sample in a study of cytomegalovirus exposure and HLA in healthy donors listed by TCRdb under 2017. Receptor amplification or capture employed the immunoSEQ multiplex PCR assay. A mixture of 60 forward primers for TCR Vbeta segments and 13 reverse primers for TCR Jbeta segments was used in the multiplex PCR. The clones in this table, taken by TCRdb from immuneACCESS, are in-frame only. Not every clone is retained; where verified, under half of the shortfall comes from an unresolved V gene, and the cause of the rest is unknown. The sample table shows around 110,000 clones, and 60% to 80% are seen once. The ten largest clones capture less than 3% of the sample. The specimen sequenced was PBMCs. The receptors come from a female donor in good health and CMV-seronegative.

The genes are TRBV11-3 and TRBJ2-3; unclear D gene. The CDR3 totals 13 residues. Trimming pared 0 bases from V and 5 bases from J, leaving 6 bases between. Germline CDR1 SGHNT, CDR2 YENEEA. The CDR3 DNA follows: TGTGCCAGCAGCTTAGACCTACTAGATACGCAGTATTTT. It translates to CASSLDLLDTQYF.

This clone was counted at least ten times. The V call is TRBV5-1, the J call TRBJ2-1; the D gene is possibly TRBD1 (5 bases). V was cut by 0 bases and J by 9 bases, with 22 bases left in between. From germline, CDR1 is SGHRS and CDR2 YFSETQ. This CDR3 spans 17 amino acids. The CDR3 DNA reads as TGCGCCAGCAGCTTGGCACGCGCCCAGGGCCCTTTTGGTGAGCAGTTCTTC. It encodes CASSLARAQGPFGEQFF.

The chain has TRBV5-1 and TRBJ2-5; D is unresolved. CDR3 length equals 14 residues. The germline gives CDR1 SGHRS, CDR2 YFSETQ. Deletions cut 4 bases from V and 3 bases from J, with 13 bases between. The CDR3 here is CASSPGPPEETQYF. The CDR3 region has the DNA TGCGCCAGCAGCCCGGGTCCACCGGAAGAGACCCAGTACTTC. Supplemented by reference TRBV5-1 and TRBJ2-5, the full variable domain reads KAGVTQTPRYLIKTRGQQVTLSCSPISGHRSVSWYQQTPGQGLQFLFEYFSETQRNKGNFPGRFSGRQFSNSRSEMNVSTLELGDSALYLCASSPGPPEETQYFGPGTRLLVL.

The sample holds a few counts of this clone. The V call is TRBV15, the J call TRBJ1-2, with TRBD1 as a possible D gene (5 bases). CDR1 LNHNV and CDR2 YYDKDF come from the germline V gene (reference sequence). Trimming shortened V by 9 bases and J by 6 bases, and 17 bases separated the two germline ends. The CDR3 consists of 13 residues. The CDR3 nucleotides are TGTGCCACGGCAGGGAACTCTTACCATGGCTACACCTTC. The encoded protein is CATAGNSYHGYTF.

The genes are TRBV9 and TRBJ2-7; tentatively, D is TRBD2 (6 bases). Germline loops: CDR1 SGDLS, CDR2 YYNGEE. V gave up 4 bases and J gave up 7 bases, with 21 bases separating them. This CDR3 is 15 amino acids long. The CDR3 region has the DNA TGTGCCAGCAGCCCCCGGGACTCGAACGGGGTGGAGCAGTACTTC. It encodes CASSPRDSNGVEQYF.

This clone occurred a few times. The chain joins TRBV5-5 to TRBJ2-7; possibly TRBD1 for D (5 bases). Germline CDR1 SGHKS, CDR2 YYEKEE (reference sequence). The CDR3 has 16 amino acids. V lost 1 base and J lost 5, with 19 bases in between. CDR3 in DNA: TGTGCCAGCAGCTTGCTGGGGCAGCCATCTCCCCACGAGCAGTACTTC. Amino acids: CASSLLGQPSPHEQYF.

This clone was recorded once. This sequence joins TRBV28 and TRBJ2-5, with 8 bases aligning to TRBD2. Per germline, CDR1 MDHEN and CDR2 SYDVKM. The junction had 10 bases not matched to a gene; V was cut back by 5 bases and J by 5 bases. This CDR3 region has 15 residues. The CDR3 loop reads CASSPAGRAKETQYF. Written as DNA, the CDR3 is TGTGCCAGCAGTCCCGCCGGGAGGGCAAAGGAGACCCAGTACTTC.

The V call is TRBV28, the J call TRBJ2-7; 12 positions match TRBD2. V was clipped by 2 bases and J by 5 bases; unmatched bases: 1. Germline V lookup: CDR1 MDHEN, CDR2 SYDVKM. The CDR3 is made up of 14 amino acids. The CDR3 DNA reads as TGTGCCAGCAGTTTAAGACTAGCGGGGGACGAGCAGTACTTC. It translates to CASSLRLAGDEQYF.

This clone has only one observation. V usage is TRBV7-9 and J usage is TRBJ2-2; D remains ambiguous. The CDR3 extends over 14 amino acids. Looked up from germline, CDR1 is SEHNR and CDR2 is FQNEAQ (reference sequence). Trimming pared 3 bases from V and 1 base from J, leaving 6 bases between. CDR3 bases: TGTGCCAGCAGCTTCAAGCTGAACACCGGGGAGCTGTTTTTT. It encodes CASSFKLNTGELFF.

The count of this clone is one. The chain recombines TRBV21-1 with TRBJ2-3; the table's D call of TRBD2 was not tested on the DNA. TRBV21-1 is assigned pseudogene status. The length of the CDR3 is 19 residues. CDR3 DNA: TGTGCCAGCAGCAGTGGACTAGCGGGAGGGCCGGATCCGACAGATACGCAGTATTTT. The encoded protein is CASSSGLAGGPDPTDTQYF.